One sample yielded the 25 T cell receptor beta chains listed below, sequenced in a study of T cells in Graves' hyperthyroidism and ophthalmopathy. RNA transcripts provided the source from which TCR beta CDR3 regions were amplified. A first-round RT-PCR of the TCR CDR3 used the HTBI primer set. Each CDR3 protein is one row after TCRdb ran MiXCR on the multiplex PCR reads. The data hold around 580,000 distinct CDR3 sequences, with 16% observed a single time. The sequenced sample consisted of blood. Receptor source: a woman in her late teens or twenties with Graves' hyperthyroidism.

This clonotype was picked up many times. The chain carries TRBV2 and TRBJ2-7; 9 nucleotides match TRBD2. Looked up from germline, CDR1 is SNHLY and CDR2 is FYNNEI. Germline trimming cut 3 bases from V and 2 bases from J; bases unmatched to any gene: 5. There are 15 residues in the CDR3. CDR3 DNA sequence: TGTGCCAGCAGTGACAGAGCGGGAGGACCCTACGAGCAGTACTTC. This sequence encodes CASSDRAGGPYEQYF.

V and J are TRBV12-3 or TRBV12-4 and TRBJ2-1; D might be TRBD1 or TRBD2, each matching 5 bases. This CDR3 contains 15 residues. Deletions cut 5 bases from V and 9 bases from J, with 20 bases between. CDR3 sequence reads: CASSGGWASRTEQFF. The CDR3 DNA reads as TGTGCCAGCAGTGGGGGTTGGGCTAGCAGGACTGAGCAGTTCTTC.

This clonotype was detected many times. This rearrangement joins TRBV7-2 to TRBJ1-1, with 7 positions matching TRBD1. Unmatched junction bases numbered 6, after V lost 4 bases and J lost 1 base. This CDR3 has 15 residues. CDR1 is SGHTA and CDR2 is FQGNSA in the germline V gene. CDR3 in amino acids: CASSSNRGRNTEAFF. Here the CDR3 DNA reads TGTGCCAGCAGCTCGAACAGGGGAAGGAACACTGAAGCTTTCTTT.

This clonotype was detected ten times or more. V usage is TRBV7-2 and J usage is TRBJ2-3; perhaps TRBD1 as D (5 bases). Germline CDR1 is SGHTA and CDR2 is FQGNSA. The CDR3 spans 14 residues. V shed 5 bases and J shed 2 bases, with 11 bases lying between them. The CDR3 here is CASSVGQATDTQYF. CDR3 DNA: TGTGCCAGCAGCGTTGGACAAGCCACAGATACGCAGTATTTT. The whole variable domain, filled in from reference TRBV7-2 and TRBJ2-3, reads GAGVSQSPSNKVTEKGKDVELRCDPISGHTALYWYRQSLGQGLEFLIYFQGNSAPDKSGLPSDRFSAERTGGSVSTLTIQRTQQEDSAVYLCASSVGQATDTQYFGPGTRLTVL.

Many counts were recorded for this clonotype. V is TRBV4-3 and J is TRBJ2-3; D unresolved. Germline CDR1 reads LGHNA; CDR2 reads YSLEER. The V gene lost 1 base and the J gene lost 9 bases, with 17 bases spanning the gap. This CDR3 is 15 amino acids long. CDR3 bases: TGCGCCAGCAGCCAAGGAACCACGCCCGGAGACACGCAGTATTTT. Its protein is CASSQGTTPGDTQYF.

This clonotype occurred many times. The chain links TRBV20-1 to TRBJ2-7; D gene uncertain. Germline V lookup: CDR1 DFQATT, CDR2 SNEGSKA (reference sequence). This CDR3 is built from 15 residues. Deletions cut 4 bases from V and 1 base from J, with 17 bases between. The CDR3 reads CSAIPKDGRSYEQYF. The DNA of the CDR3 is TGCAGTGCTATTCCCAAAGACGGACGTTCCTACGAGCAGTACTTC.

This clonotype was detected only a few times. CDR3 sequence reads: CASKPDRAPSNQPQHF. CDR3 sequence (DNA): TGTGCCAGCAAACCGGACAGGGCGCCTAGCAATCAGCCCCAGCATTTT. The rearrangement uses TRBV27 and TRBJ1-5, with 8 nucleotides matching TRBD1. Germline V gene lookup returns CDR1 MNHEY and CDR2 SMNVEV (reference sequence). The CDR3 covers 16 residues. The trim removed 7 bases at V and 0 bases at J, leaving 8 bases unmatched.

The rearrangement uses TRBV5-5 and TRBJ1-6; D is undetermined. Trimming stripped 1 base from V and 10 bases from J, with 3 bases between. Germline-derived CDR1 and CDR2 are SGHKS and YYEKEE (reference sequence). This CDR3 comprises 11 residues. In nucleotides, the CDR3 is TGTGCCAGCAGCTTGCAGTCACCCCTCCACTTT. This sequence encodes CASSLQSPLHF.

This clonotype was picked up a small number of times. Mismatch with germline at one junction end may stem from a read error. This chain uses TRBV3-1 with TRBJ2-5, with a weak D call TRBD2 (6 bases). Germline V CDR1 and CDR2: LGHDT, YNNKEL (reference sequence). This CDR3 comprises 16 residues. CDR3 bases: TGTGCCAGCAGCCAGCACAGCGGGCGTTTCCAAGAGACCCAGTCCTTC. Translation: CASSQHSGRFQETQSF.

This clonotype was seen many times. This CDR3 reads CAISGDRNTEAFF. CDR3 in DNA: TGTGCCATCAGTGGAGACAGGAACACTGAAGCTTTCTTT. V usage is TRBV10-3 and J usage is TRBJ1-1, with a weak D call TRBD1 (5 bases). This CDR3 comprises 13 residues. Between the trimmed V and J ends, which lost 4 bases and 1 base, there was a span of 7 bases. Germline V lookup: CDR1 ENHRY, CDR2 SYGVKD.

This clonotype was seen many times. The chain recombines TRBV6-1 with TRBJ2-2; TRBD2 aligns across 11 bases. CDR1 and CDR2 from the germline V gene are MNHNS and SASEGT. The CDR3 is 17 residues long. Trimming removed 1 base from V and 7 bases from J; junction bases left unmatched: 8. The CDR3 protein is CASSEDSGGAYGGELFF. The CDR3 DNA follows: TGTGCCAGCAGTGAAGATAGCGGGGGGGCTTATGGCGGGGAGCTGTTTTTT.

The rearrangement links TRBV6-1 to TRBJ2-1; 15 bases agree with TRBD2. The V gene end was trimmed by 5 bases and the J gene end by 3 bases; junction bases not matched to a gene: 5. Germline CDR1 MNHNS, CDR2 SASEGT. This CDR3 contains 17 residues. CDR3 DNA sequence: TGTGCCAGCAGTCGGACTAGCGGGAGGGCCGGCTACAATGAGCAGTTCTTC. This translates into CASSRTSGRAGYNEQFF.

This clonotype showed up just a few times. This sequence joins TRBV27 and TRBJ1-1; D might be TRBD1 (5 bases). CDR1 and CDR2 from the germline V gene are MNHEY and SMNVEV (reference sequence). The length of the CDR3 is 13 residues. The V end lost 6 bases, the J end lost 8 bases, and 16 bases lay between the germline ends. The CDR3 region has the DNA TGTGCCAGCAGCCCAGCCCTTTGGGGGGAAGCTTTCTTT. Encoded protein: CASSPALWGEAFF.

This chain joins TRBV19 and TRBJ2-7, with D hard to call. V lost 3 bases to trimming and J lost 1 base, with 10 bases between them. CDR3 length equals 14 residues. Looked up from germline, CDR1 is LNHDA and CDR2 is SQIVND (reference sequence). The CDR3 spells CASSIYFPSYEQYF. The CDR3 DNA reads TGTGCCAGTAGTATCTACTTCCCGTCCTACGAGCAGTACTTC.

This chain uses TRBV3-1 with TRBJ1-4, with D unresolved. With 4 bases removed from V and 1 base from J, the gap between germline ends came to 7 bases. CDR1 and CDR2 from the germline V gene are LGHDT and YNNKEL (reference sequence). The CDR3 has 14 amino acids. CDR3: CASSRARTNEKLFF. DNA of the CDR3: TGTGCCAGCAGCCGGGCCCGAACTAATGAAAAACTGTTTTTT.

The gene calls are TRBV19 and TRBJ2-1; TRBD2 aligns across 11 bases. Germline loops: CDR1 LNHDA, CDR2 SQIVND (reference sequence). The J segment lost 8 bases and the V segment lost 4 bases, leaving 7 bases of the junction unmatched. The CDR3 consists of 15 residues. The CDR3 loop is CASSKGLAGGDEQFF. The CDR3 region has the DNA TGTGCCAGTAGTAAAGGACTAGCGGGCGGCGATGAGCAGTTCTTC.

This clonotype showed up just a few times. V gene TRBV9 combines with J gene TRBJ1-6; 9 bases align to TRBD1. This CDR3 spans 16 amino acids. Losses at the gene ends were 5 bases for V and 9 bases for J; bases not matched to a gene: 12. Germline values: CDR1 SGDLS, CDR2 YYNGEE. CDR3 residues: CASSGLDRGYGSPLHF. The CDR3 DNA reads as TGTGCCAGCAGTGGACTCGACAGGGGGTATGGTTCACCCCTCCACTTT.

To note about this clonotype: A much larger clone lies one base from this, so it may be a read error. This likely comes from a read error, as the CDR3 has no conserved phenylalanine or tryptophan at its end. The chain carries TRBV10-3 and TRBJ2-7, with 10 bases that match TRBD1. Germline values: CDR1 ENHRY, CDR2 SYGVKD. This CDR3 has 15 amino acids. V shed 5 bases and J 3 bases; nucleotides not matched to a gene: 7. CDR3 DNA sequence: TGTGCCATCAGTCCTTCCGGACAGGGGGTCTACGAGCAGTACCTC. Translating it yields CAISPSGQGVYEQYL.

J is TRBJ1-5 and V is TRBV28; D is undetermined. CDR3 length: 16 amino acids. Germline loops: CDR1 MDHEN, CDR2 SYDVKM. Between the trimmed V and J ends, which lost 0 bases and 6 bases, there was a span of 15 bases. CDR3 sequence: CASSLWVASAGQPQHF. CDR3 DNA: TGTGCCAGCAGTTTATGGGTTGCATCGGCGGGTCAGCCCCAGCATTTT.

In this sample, this clonotype turned up a few times. CDR3 in amino acids: CASSLEETRWRNSPLHF. The CDR3, as DNA: TGTGCCAGCAGTTTAGAGGAGACCCGGTGGAGAAATTCACCCCTCCACTTT. The V gene is TRBV12-3 or TRBV12-4, the J gene TRBJ1-6, with D unresolved. The V end was cut by 1 base, the J end by 7 bases, with 17 bases between. The CDR3 spans 17 residues.

This chain joins TRBV30 and TRBJ2-1; D is uncertain. The CDR3 sequence is 13 residues long. V lost 2 bases and J 4 bases, leaving 9 bases between the germline ends. Germline lookup yields CDR1 GTSNPN and CDR2 SVGIG (reference sequence). CDR3 amino acids: CAWSLTRYNEQFF. In DNA form, the CDR3 reads TGTGCCTGGAGTCTAACCAGGTACAATGAGCAGTTCTTC.

This clonotype was recorded many times. This chain uses TRBV2 with TRBJ2-7; 8 nucleotides align to TRBD1. CDR1 and CDR2 (germline): SNHLY, FYNNEI. V trimming: 5 bases; J trimming: 7 bases; junction bases outside the gene matches: 7. This CDR3 region has 13 residues. CDR3 protein: CASSTDRAEEQYF. CDR3 bases: TGTGCCAGCAGTACGGACAGGGCGGAAGAGCAGTACTTC.

This chain joins TRBV29-1 and TRBJ2-7; TRBD1 matches at 8 bases. Germline CDR1 is SQVTM and CDR2 is ANQGSEA. The CDR3 consists of 14 residues. Trimming took 5 bases from V and 4 from J; bases not matched to a gene: 10. The CDR3 spells CSVSRQGKSYEQYF. The CDR3 DNA is TGCAGCGTTTCCCGACAGGGGAAATCATACGAGCAGTACTTC.

The CDR3 loop is CASSTFSHQETQYF. CDR3 coding DNA: TGTGCCAGTAGTACTTTCAGCCACCAAGAGACCCAGTACTTC. The chain is built from TRBV19 and TRBJ2-5; D gene unclear. This CDR3 contains 14 residues. From germline, CDR1 is LNHDA and CDR2 SQIVND (reference sequence). V lost 4 bases to trimming and J lost 0 bases, with 9 bases between them.

This clonotype has only a few counts. The V and J genes are TRBV19 and TRBJ2-6, with 7 bases aligning to TRBD1. The CDR3 extends over 18 amino acids. The V gene end was trimmed by 2 bases and the J gene end by 1 base; junction bases not matched to a gene: 8. The germline gives CDR1 LNHDA, CDR2 SQIVND (reference sequence). CDR3 residues: CASSILSGGFSGANVLTF. The DNA of the CDR3 is TGTGCCAGTAGTATACTCTCAGGGGGATTTTCTGGGGCCAACGTCCTGACTTTC.